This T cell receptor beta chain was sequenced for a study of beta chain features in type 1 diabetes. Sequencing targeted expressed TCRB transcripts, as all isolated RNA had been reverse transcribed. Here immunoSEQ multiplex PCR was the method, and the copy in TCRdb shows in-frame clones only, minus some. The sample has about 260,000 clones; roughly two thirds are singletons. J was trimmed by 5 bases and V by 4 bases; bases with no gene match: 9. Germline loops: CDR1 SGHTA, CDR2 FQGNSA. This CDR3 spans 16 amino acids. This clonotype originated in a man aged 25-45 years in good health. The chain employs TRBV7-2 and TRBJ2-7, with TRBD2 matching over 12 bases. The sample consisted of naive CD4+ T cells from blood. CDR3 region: CASSSLTSGSRDEQYF. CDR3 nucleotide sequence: TGTGCCAGCAGCTCCCTGACTAGCGGGAGTCGCGACGAGCAGTACTTC. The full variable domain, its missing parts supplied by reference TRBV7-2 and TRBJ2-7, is GAGVSQSPSNKVTEKGKDVELRCDPISGHTALYWYRQSLGQGLEFLIYFQGNSAPDKSGLPSDRFSAERTGGSVSTLTIQRTQQEDSAVYLCASSSLTSGSRDEQYFGPGTRLTVT.